Following are 32 T cell receptor beta chains from one sample sequenced in a study of vaccination effects on CD4 cells after COVID-19. Pools of viral peptides were used by the ViraFEST assay to expand antigen-specific CD4+ T cells ahead of sequencing. Subsequent to a culture period of under 11 days, CD4+ T cells were isolated. Vaccine administered to participants consisted of two doses of either BNT162b2 or mRNA-1273. The table came from immunoSEQ multiplex PCR; TCRdb's copy has only in-frame clones and leaves some out. The data hold roughly 23,000 clones, with over 75% observed a single time. Which antigens these TCRs recognize remains unknown. The source material was CD4+ T cells from PBMCs cultured with HCoV-NL63 spike peptides, sampled after COVID-19 vaccination. These TCRs come from a human donor who received a COVID-19 vaccine.

The rearrangement joins TRBV5-1 to TRBJ2-5; 11 bases fit TRBD2. This CDR3 comprises 17 residues. J lost 1 base, V lost 0 bases, and 5 bases had no gene match. Germline values: CDR1 SGHRS, CDR2 YFSETQ. CDR3 region: CASSLAIAGGPQETQYF. Here the CDR3 DNA reads TGCGCCAGCAGCTTGGCCATAGCGGGGGGGCCCCAAGAGACCCAGTACTTC.

V gene TRBV2 combines with J gene TRBJ1-1; 7 nucleotides match TRBD1. CDR3 size: 13 residues. Germline assignment: CDR1 SNHLY and CDR2 FYNNEI. J gave up 8 bases and V 5 bases, and 8 bases lay outside the gene matches. The DNA for the CDR3 is TGTGCCAGCAGTCAGGACAGGCTGTTAGAAGCTTTCTTT. Protein: CASSQDRLLEAFF.

Here the CDR3 DNA reads TGTGCCATCAGTGGTGGGGCCAGGAACACTGAAGCTTTCTTT. Its translation is CAISGGARNTEAFF. This rearrangement joins TRBV10-3 to TRBJ1-1, with D tentatively TRBD1 (5 bases). The CDR3 has 14 amino acids. Trimming took off 4 bases at V and 1 base at J, with 10 bases between the two ends. Per the germline V gene, CDR1 is ENHRY and CDR2 is SYGVKD.

The chain carries TRBV2 and TRBJ2-1, with D possibly being TRBD2 (6 bases). This CDR3 spans 17 amino acids. CDR1 and CDR2 (germline): SNHLY, FYNNEI. Between the trimmed V and J ends, which lost 6 bases and 0 bases, there was a span of 18 bases. CDR3 nucleotide sequence: TGTGCCAGCAGGGGGGGAATAGCCGTCAGCTCCTACAATGAGCAGTTCTTC. It is translated as CASRGGIAVSSYNEQFF.

This clone was seen a single time. J is TRBJ2-7 and V is TRBV10-3; TRBD2 matches 8 bases. CDR1 is ENHRY and CDR2 is SYGVKD in the germline V gene. The CDR3 extends over 14 amino acids. Trimming cost V 2 bases and J 6 bases; bases outside gene matches: 6. For the CDR3, the DNA is TGTGCCATCAGTGAGAGCGGGGGTCGTGGCGAGCAGTACTTC. Translated, it gives CAISESGGRGEQYF.

The chain links TRBV7-9 to TRBJ2-4; 12 bases line up with TRBD1. The CDR3 is made up of 19 amino acids. V lost 5 bases, J lost 0 bases, and 11 bases stayed unmatched. The germline CDR1 and CDR2 sequences are SEHNR and FQNEAQ (reference sequence). The CDR3 DNA sequence: TGTGCCAGCAGCAGTGGGACAGGGGGCAAAGGATTAGCCAAAAACATTCAGTACTTC. This translates into CASSSGTGGKGLAKNIQYF. The whole variable domain, filled in from reference TRBV7-9 and TRBJ2-4, reads DTGVSQNPRHKITKRGQNVTFRCDPISEHNRLYWYRQTLGQGPEFLTYFQNEAQLEKSRLLSDRFSAERPKGSFSTLEIQRTEQGDSAMYLCASSSGTGGKGLAKNIQYFGAGTRLSVL.

The chain recombines TRBV28 with TRBJ2-1; 7 nucleotides match TRBD2. Germline V gene lookup returns CDR1 MDHEN and CDR2 SYDVKM. This CDR3 is 14 amino acids long. After removal of 2 bases from V and 7 bases from J, the junction contained 5 bases not matched to a gene. Here the CDR3 reads CASSLGLGGNEQFF. The CDR3 nucleotides are TGTGCCAGCAGTTTAGGCCTCGGGGGGAATGAGCAGTTCTTC.

This clone occurred once. The genes are TRBV2 and TRBJ2-3, with D perhaps matching TRBD1 (5 bases). CDR3 length: 14 residues. V shed 6 bases and J shed 6 bases, with 16 bases lying between them. The germline V gene encodes CDR1 SNHLY and CDR2 FYNNEI. The CDR3 nucleotides are TGTGCCAGCAGCGGGCTAGGGGCGATGGATACGCAGTATTTT. Its translation: CASSGLGAMDTQYF. Full variable domain (outside the CDR3, taken from reference TRBV2 and TRBJ2-3): EPEVTQTPSHQVTQMGQEVILRCVPISNHLYFYWYRQILGQKVEFLVSFYNNEISEKSEIFDDQFSVERPDGSNFTLKIRSTKLEDSAMYFCASSGLGAMDTQYFGPGTRLTVL.

The chain carries TRBV19 and TRBJ1-1; D is undetermined. The CDR3 is 15 amino acids. V was clipped by 5 bases and J by 5 bases, with 18 bases between them. Germline CDR1 and CDR2: LNHDA and SQIVND (reference sequence). The CDR3 bases are TGTGCCAGTAGTCCTCTCGGCTCTCCGAAGACTGAAGCTTTCTTT. This encodes CASSPLGSPKTEAFF. The full variable domain, in which reference TRBV19 and TRBJ1-1 provide the parts outside the CDR3, is DGGITQSPKYLFRKEGQNVTLSCEQNLNHDAMYWYRQDPGQGLRLIYYSQIVNDFQKGDIAEGYSVSREKKESFPLTVTSAQKNPTAFYLCASSPLGSPKTEAFFGQGTRLTVV.

V is TRBV12-5 and J is TRBJ1-2, with TRBD1 identical over 9 bases. Germline lookup yields CDR1 LGHNT and CDR2 FRNRAP. V trimming: 2 bases; J trimming: 3 bases; junction bases outside the gene matches: 7. The CDR3 is 16 residues long. The CDR3 protein is CASGLSGTGTDYGYTF. DNA of the CDR3: TGTGCTAGTGGTTTGTCTGGGACAGGGACTGACTATGGCTACACCTTC.

Only one count was recorded for this clone. The V call is TRBV30, the J call TRBJ1-6, with D maybe TRBD1 (5 bases). Germline lookup yields CDR1 GTSNPN and CDR2 SVGIG (reference sequence). The CDR3 has 14 amino acids. The germline V and J ends were trimmed by 0 bases and 8 bases, with 11 bases remaining between them. The CDR3 DNA follows: TGTGCCTGGAGTGTTAGCGGGACGCATTCACCCCTCCACTTT. It codes for CAWSVSGTHSPLHF.

The chain is built from TRBV4-2 and TRBJ1-2; D gene ambiguous. This CDR3 comprises 13 residues. The germline V gene encodes CDR1 LGHNA and CDR2 YNFKEQ. V gave up 0 bases and J gave up 5 bases, with 7 bases separating them. Written as DNA, the CDR3 is TGTGCCAGCAGCCAAGATCGAGATTATGGCTACACCTTC. The encoded protein is CASSQDRDYGYTF.

V and J are TRBV5-6 and TRBJ1-5; possibly TRBD1 for D (6 bases). Trimming left V 1 base short and J 3 bases short, with 11 bases between. This CDR3 has 15 residues. Germline-derived CDR1 and CDR2 are SGHDT and YYEEEE. CDR3 DNA: TGTGCCAGCAGCTTGTTCAGGGGACCCAATCAGCCCCAGCATTTT. This sequence encodes CASSLFRGPNQPQHF.

The chain couples TRBV14 to TRBJ2-7; no definite D call. CDR3 length: 15 amino acids. Germline V lookup: CDR1 SGHDN, CDR2 FVKESK. Trimming shortened V by 3 bases and J by 4 bases, and 16 bases separated the two germline ends. The CDR3 bases are TGTGCCAGCAGCCAGGATATTGGCAGTGCGTACGAGCAGTACTTC. This encodes CASSQDIGSAYEQYF. Looking up the rest from reference TRBV14 and TRBJ2-7 gives the full variable domain: EAGVTQFPSHSVIEKGQTVTLRCDPISGHDNLYWYRRVMGKEIKFLLHFVKESKQDESGMPNNRFLAERTGGTYSTLKVQPAELEDSGVYFCASSQDIGSAYEQYFGPGTRLTVT.

CDR3 coding DNA: TGTGCCAGCACCAGGAGGGGGATTGGCTACACCTTC. It yields the protein CASTRRGIGYTF. The chain joins TRBV6-5 to TRBJ1-2; a possible D gene is TRBD1 (6 bases). V lost 7 bases to trimming and J lost 7 bases, with 13 bases between them. The CDR3 extends over 12 amino acids. Germline CDR1 reads MNHEY; CDR2 reads SVGAGI.

The genes are TRBV19 and TRBJ1-2; 8 nucleotides line up with TRBD1. V gave up 4 bases and J gave up 7 bases; unmatched junction bases: 5. The CDR3 runs 13 residues. Germline CDR1 reads LNHDA; CDR2 reads SQIVND (reference sequence). For the CDR3, the DNA is TGTGCCAGTAGTAAACAGACAGGGGTTGGCTACACCTTC. This codes for CASSKQTGVGYTF.

The chain couples TRBV5-1 to TRBJ2-7; 9 nucleotides agree with TRBD1. This CDR3 has 14 amino acids. V lost 4 bases to trimming and J lost 4 bases; unmatched junction nucleotides: 6. Germline loops: CDR1 SGHRS, CDR2 YFSETQ. The CDR3 DNA is TGCGCCAGCAGCGGCTGGACAGGGGAATACGAGCAGTACTTC. Amino acid sequence: CASSGWTGEYEQYF.

This clone was observed once. This rearrangement joins TRBV30 to TRBJ1-2; D is perhaps TRBD1 (6 bases). The CDR3 is 12 amino acids. V shed 3 bases and J shed 8 bases, with 13 bases lying between them. Germline values: CDR1 GTSNPN, CDR2 SVGIG (reference sequence). CDR3 in amino acids: CAWRRGGEGYTF. CDR3 coding DNA: TGTGCCTGGAGGAGGGGGGGGGAAGGCTACACCTTC. The whole variable domain, filled in from reference TRBV30 and TRBJ1-2, reads SQTIHQWPATLVQPVGSPLSLECTVEGTSNPNLYWYRQAAGRGLQLLFYSVGIGQISSEVPQNLSASRPQDRQFILSSKKLLLSDSGFYLCAWRRGGEGYTFGSGTRLTVV.

This clone was picked up a small number of times. This chain links TRBV6-5 with TRBJ1-1; tentative D call: TRBD1 (5 bases). The germline V gene has CDR1 MNHEY and CDR2 SVGAGI. Trimming pared 3 bases from V and 1 base from J, leaving 15 bases between. This CDR3 contains 16 residues. The CDR3 bases are TGTGCCAGCAGTTATCCTCCAGCCCAGGGGAACACTGAAGCTTTCTTT. Its translation: CASSYPPAQGNTEAFF.

This chain connects TRBV5-4 to TRBJ1-4; a weak D match, TRBD1 (6 bases). Germline-derived CDR1 and CDR2 are SGHNT and YYREEE (reference sequence). Between the trimmed V and J ends, which lost 2 bases and 5 bases, there was a span of 10 bases. The CDR3 has 14 residues. The CDR3 DNA sequence: TGTGCCAGCAGCTTAATCGGGACAAATGAAAAACTGTTTTTT. It yields the protein CASSLIGTNEKLFF.

The rearrangement links TRBV2 to TRBJ2-5; 7 bases fit TRBD1. The V gene end was trimmed by 4 bases and the J gene end by 1 base; junction bases not matched to a gene: 0. CDR1 and CDR2 from the germline V gene are SNHLY and FYNNEI. The CDR3 is made up of 13 amino acids. The CDR3 region is CASSGDSQETQYF. CDR3 nucleotide sequence: TGTGCCAGCAGTGGGGACAGCCAAGAGACCCAGTACTTC.

This clone has just one count. The chain joins TRBV5-1 to TRBJ1-6, with a weak D call TRBD1 (5 bases). Trimming took 4 bases from V and 9 from J, leaving 17 bases between them. The CDR3 has 15 amino acids. Germline CDR1 SGHRS, CDR2 YFSETQ. CDR3 nucleotide sequence: TGCGCCAGCAGCCCGGAGGGACCTCTAGGTTCACCCCTCCACTTT. It is translated as CASSPEGPLGSPLHF.

This chain uses TRBV6-5 with TRBJ1-4; 7 bases line up with TRBD1. The V and J ends lost 11 bases and 5 bases, in that order; junction bases with no gene match: 14. The CDR3 has 15 residues. Germline CDR1 is MNHEY and CDR2 is SVGAGI. The CDR3 sequence: CASQRGRQGNEKLFF. In nucleotides, the CDR3 is TGTGCCTCGCAGAGGGGGCGGCAGGGGAATGAAAAACTGTTTTTT.

This chain links TRBV5-1 with TRBJ2-3, with D unresolved. Germline V CDR1 and CDR2: SGHRS, YFSETQ. V was cut by 3 bases and J by 4 bases, with 6 bases left in between. The CDR3 spans 12 residues. CDR3 in amino acids: CASSSRADTQYF. CDR3 nucleotides: TGCGCCAGCAGCTCCCGGGCAGATACGCAGTATTTT. Combining the CDR3 with reference TRBV5-1 and TRBJ2-3 gives the whole variable domain KAGVTQTPRYLIKTRGQQVTLSCSPISGHRSVSWYQQTPGQGLQFLFEYFSETQRNKGNFPGRFSGRQFSNSRSEMNVSTLELGDSALYLCASSSRADTQYFGPGTRLTVL.

The chain combines TRBV27 with TRBJ2-5, with D perhaps TRBD2 (6 bases). The length of the CDR3 is 15 residues. V was shortened by 3 bases and J by 2 bases, with 13 bases between the two germline ends. In germline, CDR1 is MNHEY, CDR2 SMNVEV (reference sequence). CDR3 DNA: TGTGCCAGCAGTTTTGTTGCTGGGGGGCAAGAGACCCAGTACTTC. This translates into CASSFVAGGQETQYF.

The DNA for the CDR3 is TGTGCCAGTAGTACCACTCCGCCCCAGCATTTT. Protein sequence: CASSTTPPQHF. The chain is built from TRBV19 and TRBJ1-5, with D unresolved. Germline V lookup: CDR1 LNHDA, CDR2 SQIVND (reference sequence). Trimming removed 4 bases from V and 9 bases from J, with 7 bases in between. The CDR3 loop spans 11 amino acids.

This clone was observed a handful of times. The chain recombines TRBV12-3 or TRBV12-4 with TRBJ1-2; no clear D. CDR3 length: 12 amino acids. The V and J ends lost 5 bases and 6 bases respectively, with 10 bases between them. This CDR3 is CASSAGFDGYTF. For the CDR3, the DNA is TGTGCCAGCAGTGCCGGGTTCGATGGCTACACCTTC.

The genes are TRBV7-9 and TRBJ1-2; 10 positions agree with TRBD1. The junction had 8 bases not matched to a gene; V was cut back by 4 bases and J by 0 bases. This CDR3 contains 17 residues. Germline V gene data show CDR1 as SEHNR and CDR2 as FQNEAQ (reference sequence). In DNA, the CDR3 is TGTGCCAGCAGCTCATCCCGGGACAGGGGCTCTAACTATGGCTACACCTTC. This gives the protein CASSSSRDRGSNYGYTF.

V gene TRBV6-5 combines with J gene TRBJ1-5; 11 bases line up with TRBD1. Looked up from germline, CDR1 is MNHEY and CDR2 is SVGAGI. With V trimmed by 6 bases and J by 3 bases, 4 bases remained unmatched. The CDR3 is 15 amino acids. CDR3 DNA sequence: TGTGCCAGCAGCCCGGACAGGGGGCACAATCAGCCCCAGCATTTT. It is translated as CASSPDRGHNQPQHF.

V usage is TRBV18 and J usage is TRBJ2-3; D possibly corresponds to TRBD2 (7 bases). V lost 3 bases and J 6 bases, leaving 13 bases between the germline ends. The CDR3 contains 14 residues. The germline V gene has CDR1 KGHSH and CDR2 LQKENI. In DNA form, the CDR3 reads TGTGCCAGCTCACCGAACAAGGGGGGGGATACGCAGTATTTT. This encodes CASSPNKGGDTQYF.

The chain is built from TRBV27 and TRBJ1-2; no definite D call. V lost 3 bases, J lost 4 bases, and 12 bases lay in between. The CDR3 is 14 residues long. Germline lookup yields CDR1 MNHEY and CDR2 SMNVEV (reference sequence). The CDR3 DNA follows: TGTGCCAGCAGTTTTCAGGCCGACACCTATGGCTACACCTTC. The encoded protein is CASSFQADTYGYTF.

This chain connects TRBV21-1 to TRBJ1-2. TRBV21-1 is labeled a pseudogene. This CDR3 has 14 amino acids. For the CDR3, the DNA is TGTGCCCCCCCGACGGGGGACTGTGCACCGGGCTACACCTTC. The encoded protein is CAPPTGDCAPGYTF.